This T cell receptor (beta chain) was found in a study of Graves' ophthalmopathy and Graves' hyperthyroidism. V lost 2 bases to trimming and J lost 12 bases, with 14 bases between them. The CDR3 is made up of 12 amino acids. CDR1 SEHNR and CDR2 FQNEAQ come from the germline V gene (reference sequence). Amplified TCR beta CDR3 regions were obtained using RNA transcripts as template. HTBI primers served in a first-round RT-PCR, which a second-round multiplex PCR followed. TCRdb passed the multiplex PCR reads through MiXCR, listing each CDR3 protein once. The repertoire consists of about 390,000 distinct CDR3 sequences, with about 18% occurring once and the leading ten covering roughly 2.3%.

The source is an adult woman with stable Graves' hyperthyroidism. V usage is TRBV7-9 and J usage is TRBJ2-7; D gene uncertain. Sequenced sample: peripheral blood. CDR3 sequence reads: CASSLSRDMPYF. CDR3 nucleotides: TGTGCCAGCAGCTTAAGTAGAGACATGCCGTACTTC.